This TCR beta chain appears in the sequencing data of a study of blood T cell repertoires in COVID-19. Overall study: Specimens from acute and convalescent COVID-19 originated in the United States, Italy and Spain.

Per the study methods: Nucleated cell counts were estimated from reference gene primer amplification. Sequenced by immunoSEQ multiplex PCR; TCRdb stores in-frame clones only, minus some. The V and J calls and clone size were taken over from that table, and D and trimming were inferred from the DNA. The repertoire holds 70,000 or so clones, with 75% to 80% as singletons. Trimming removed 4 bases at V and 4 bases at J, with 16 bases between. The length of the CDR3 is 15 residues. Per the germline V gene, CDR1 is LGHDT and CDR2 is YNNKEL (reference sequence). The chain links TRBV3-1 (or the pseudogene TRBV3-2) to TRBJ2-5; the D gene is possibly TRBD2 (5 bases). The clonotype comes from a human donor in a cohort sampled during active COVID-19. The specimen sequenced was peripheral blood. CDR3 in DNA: TGTGCCAGCAGCCGAAGGCTACTAGGACTAGAGACCCAGTACTTC. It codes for CASSRRLLGLETQYF.